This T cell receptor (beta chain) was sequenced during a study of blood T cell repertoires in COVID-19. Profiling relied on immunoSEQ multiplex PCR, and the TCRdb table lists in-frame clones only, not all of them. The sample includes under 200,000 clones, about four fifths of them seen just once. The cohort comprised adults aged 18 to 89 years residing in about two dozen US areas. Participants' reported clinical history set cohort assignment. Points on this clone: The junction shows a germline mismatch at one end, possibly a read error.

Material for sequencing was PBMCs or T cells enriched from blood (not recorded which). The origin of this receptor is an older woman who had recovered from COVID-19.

The CDR3, as DNA: TGCGCCAGCAGTCAAGCGGGTGGCTACACCTTC. This sequence encodes CASSQAGGYTF. This chain joins TRBV4-1 and TRBJ1-2; D is uncertain. This CDR3 comprises 11 residues. CDR1 is MGHRA and CDR2 is YSYEKL in the germline V gene.